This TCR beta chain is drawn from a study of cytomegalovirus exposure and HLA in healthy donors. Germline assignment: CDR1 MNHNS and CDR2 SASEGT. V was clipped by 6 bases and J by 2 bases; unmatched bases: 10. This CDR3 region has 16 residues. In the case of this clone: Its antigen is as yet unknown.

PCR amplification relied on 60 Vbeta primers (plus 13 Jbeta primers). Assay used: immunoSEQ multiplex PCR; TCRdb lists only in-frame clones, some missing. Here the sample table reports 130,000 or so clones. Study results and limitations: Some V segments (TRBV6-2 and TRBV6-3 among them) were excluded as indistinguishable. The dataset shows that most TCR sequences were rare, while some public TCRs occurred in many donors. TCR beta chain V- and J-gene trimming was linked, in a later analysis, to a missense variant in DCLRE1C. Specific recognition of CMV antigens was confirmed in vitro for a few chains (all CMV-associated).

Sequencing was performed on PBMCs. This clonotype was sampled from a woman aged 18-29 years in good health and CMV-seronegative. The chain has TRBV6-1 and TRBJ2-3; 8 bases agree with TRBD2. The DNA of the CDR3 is TGTGCCAGCAGCGAAACCGGGACTAGGTACACAGATACGCAGTATTTT. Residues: CASSETGTRYTDTQYF.